This entry describes one T cell receptor (beta chain). The table came from immunoSEQ multiplex PCR; TCRdb's copy has only in-frame clones and leaves some out. The profile covers about 240,000 clones, with roughly four fifths appearing a single time and roughly a tenth taken by the ten largest. Germline CDR1 reads MGHRA; CDR2 reads YSYEKL. Losses at the gene ends were 0 bases for V and 5 bases for J; bases not matched to a gene: 10. The CDR3 covers 18 residues. The sample originates from a study of blood T cell repertoires in COVID-19. This rearrangement joins TRBV4-1 to TRBJ1-6; 7 nucleotides align to TRBD1. The sequence derives from a woman older than 75 with acute or convalescent COVID-19. Sequenced material: peripheral blood. The CDR3 here is CASSQDDRDSANNSPLHF. DNA for the CDR3: TGCGCCAGCAGCCAAGATGACAGGGACTCCGCTAATAATTCACCCCTCCACTTT.